This T cell receptor (beta chain) was recovered during a study of shared clonotypes between healthy human individuals. Germline-derived CDR1 and CDR2 are SGHRS and YFSETQ. Deletions cut 4 bases from V and 3 bases from J, with 10 bases between. This CDR3 is built from 14 residues. Method: immunoSEQ multiplex PCR; TCRdb's copy keeps in-frame clones and lacks some. Of 2 million to 2.5 million clones listed, approximately 94% are singletons. The receptor's source is a man aged 18 to 35 in good health. The specimen was naive CD4+ T cells sorted from blood. Subset reported: CD45RA+ positively selected. This chain uses TRBV5-1 with TRBJ1-4, with D possibly TRBD1 on 5 matching bases. Here the CDR3 reads CASSTGGSNEKLFF. The CDR3 nucleotides read TGCGCCAGCAGCACCGGGGGTTCTAATGAAAAACTGTTTTTT.